This section outlines one T cell receptor beta chain sequence together with its context. This record comes from a study of blood T cell repertoires in COVID-19. The overall study: Acute and convalescent COVID-19 specimens originated in the United States, Italy and Spain.

Per germline, CDR1 LGHNA and CDR2 YNFKEQ. Trimming shortened V by 0 bases and J by 11 bases, and 14 bases separated the two germline ends. The CDR3 is made up of 13 amino acids. In the original workflow: Amplification of reference gene primers provided the estimated nucleated cell counts. Clones were sequenced by immunoSEQ multiplex PCR, and TCRdb holds only the in-frame ones, with some missing. V and J calls and clone size follow that table, whereas D and trimming were derived from the DNA. The repertoire has over 200,000 clones, around 90% of them found once; the top ten carry approximately 1.5%. The origin of this receptor is a man aged 18 to 29 with active or convalescent COVID-19. The sequencing input was peripheral blood. The rearrangement uses TRBV4-2 and TRBJ2-7, with TRBD1 as a possible D gene (5 bases). The CDR3 loop is CASSQDEVGPEYF. CDR3 DNA sequence: TGTGCCAGCAGCCAAGATGAAGTGGGGCCGGAGTACTTC.